A selection of T cell receptor beta chains follows, all from one sample in a study of blood T cell repertoires in COVID-19. Libraries were prepared by immunoSEQ multiplex PCR; TCRdb keeps only in-frame clonotypes and omits some of them. The table includes 200,000 to 250,000 clones, roughly four fifths detected once. Sequencing was done on a sample of peripheral blood. The receptors stem from an elderly woman with COVID-19, enrolled during active disease. The CDR3 runs from the conserved cysteine through the conserved F or W. D genes are given only for firm matches. The size field is filled for only some rows; it gives once, few, many or a size class.

v_gene: TRBV4-1; j_gene: TRBJ2-1; d_gene: NA; abundance: NA; CDR3nt: TGCGCCAGCAGCCAAGATGCGGGACAGTTGGGCAATGAGCAGTTCTTC; CDR3aa: CASSQDAGQLGNEQFF
v_gene: TRBV7-9; j_gene: TRBJ2-5; d_gene: TRBD2; abundance: many; CDR3nt: TGTGCCAGCAGCAAGACTAGCGGAGGCCAAGAGACCCAGTACTTC; CDR3aa: CASSKTSGGQETQYF
v_gene: TRBV10-3; j_gene: TRBJ1-5; d_gene: NA; abundance: NA; CDR3nt: TGTGCCATCAGTGAAGTGGAGGGGACTCAGCCCCAGCATTTT; CDR3aa: CAISEVEGTQPQHF
v_gene: TRBV12-5; j_gene: TRBJ2-5; d_gene: NA; abundance: NA; CDR3nt: TGTGCTAGTGGTCTTTACGGGGGAAAGACCCAGTACTTC; CDR3aa: CASGLYGGKTQYF
v_gene: TRBV12-3/TRBV12-4; j_gene: TRBJ1-1; d_gene: NA; abundance: NA; CDR3nt: TGTGCCAGCCATCCTACAGGAAACACTGAAGCTTTCTTT; CDR3aa: CASHPTGNTEAFF
v_gene: TRBV12-5; j_gene: TRBJ2-3; d_gene: NA; abundance: NA; CDR3nt: TGTGCTAGTTCGACCTCCCTAGCTTTCACAGATACGCAGTATTTT; CDR3aa: CASSTSLAFTDTQYF
v_gene: TRBV19; j_gene: TRBJ2-2; d_gene: NA; abundance: NA; CDR3nt: TGTGCCAGTAGTAAGGGGGAAAAGGCTGGGACCGGGGAGCTGTTTTTT; CDR3aa: CASSKGEKAGTGELFF
v_gene: TRBV29-1; j_gene: TRBJ2-7; d_gene: TRBD2; abundance: NA; CDR3nt: TGCAGCGTTGGACTAGCGGAAGGCCCTGGGTACGAGCAGTACTTC; CDR3aa: CSVGLAEGPGYEQYF
v_gene: TRBV15; j_gene: TRBJ1-1; d_gene: NA; abundance: NA; CDR3nt: TGTGCCACCAGCAGAGACCGAGTGGTGAACACTGAAGCTTTCTTT; CDR3aa: CATSRDRVVNTEAFF
v_gene: TRBV7-2; j_gene: TRBJ2-7; d_gene: TRBD1; abundance: NA; CDR3nt: TGTGCCAGCAGCCCCCGACAGGGCTACGAGCAGTACTTC; CDR3aa: CASSPRQGYEQYF
v_gene: TRBV5-6; j_gene: TRBJ1-1; d_gene: NA; abundance: NA; CDR3nt: TGTGCCAGCAGTTATGACAGAGAAGCTTTCTTT; CDR3aa: CASSYDREAFF
v_gene: TRBV4-3; j_gene: TRBJ2-1; d_gene: NA; abundance: NA; CDR3nt: TGCGCCAGCAGCCAAGCGGGTGAGCAGTTCTTC; CDR3aa: CASSQAGEQFF
v_gene: TRBV5-1; j_gene: TRBJ2-2; d_gene: NA; abundance: NA; CDR3nt: TGCGCCAGCGCGCGGGCTACGAACACCGGGGAGCTGTTTTTT; CDR3aa: CASARATNTGELFF
v_gene: TRBV7-9; j_gene: TRBJ2-1; d_gene: TRBD1; abundance: NA; CDR3nt: TGTGCCAGCAGCTTAGGAGGGACAGTCAGCGATGAGCAGTTCTTC; CDR3aa: CASSLGGTVSDEQFF
v_gene: TRBV27; j_gene: TRBJ1-2; d_gene: NA; abundance: NA; CDR3nt: TGTGCCAGCAGTTCTACCCAAAAATCCTACTATGGCTACACCTTC; CDR3aa: CASSSTQKSYYGYTF
v_gene: TRBV9; j_gene: TRBJ2-3; d_gene: TRBD2; abundance: NA; CDR3nt: TGTGCCAGCAGCCCCTTGGGGGGGAGGACAGATACGCAGTATTTT; CDR3aa: CASSPLGGRTDTQYF
v_gene: TRBV6-1; j_gene: TRBJ1-5; d_gene: TRBD1; abundance: NA; CDR3nt: TGTGCCAGCAGTGAACCGGGACAGGTGGCTCAGCCCCAGCATTTT; CDR3aa: CASSEPGQVAQPQHF
v_gene: TRBV5-4; j_gene: TRBJ2-4; d_gene: NA; abundance: NA; CDR3nt: TGTGCCAGCAGCTTGGCCCCAGGGTCTACTCCTCACAAAAACATTCAGTACTTC; CDR3aa: CASSLAPGSTPHKNIQYF
v_gene: TRBV19; j_gene: TRBJ2-3; d_gene: TRBD1; abundance: once; CDR3nt: TGTGCCAGTAGTATGACAGGGAATACGCAGTATTTT; CDR3aa: CASSMTGNTQYF
v_gene: TRBV3-1/TRBV3-2; j_gene: TRBJ2-7; d_gene: NA; abundance: NA; CDR3nt: TGTGCCAGCAGAGACAACTACGAGCAGTACTTC; CDR3aa: CASRDNYEQYF
v_gene: TRBV7-3; j_gene: TRBJ1-1; d_gene: NA; abundance: NA; CDR3nt: TGTGCCAGCAGCTCAGGGTTGAACACTGAAGCTTTCTTT; CDR3aa: CASSSGLNTEAFF
v_gene: TRBV25-1; j_gene: TRBJ2-7; d_gene: NA; abundance: once; CDR3nt: TGTGCCAGCAGTGAATTAGGGAGACACAACCTCTACGAGCAGTACTTC; CDR3aa: CASSELGRHNLYEQYF
v_gene: TRBV7-2; j_gene: TRBJ1-6; d_gene: NA; abundance: NA; CDR3nt: TGTGCCAGCAGCTCCAACCGGGGTTATAATTCACCCCTCCACTTT; CDR3aa: CASSSNRGYNSPLHF
v_gene: TRBV7-8; j_gene: TRBJ1-1; d_gene: NA; abundance: NA; CDR3nt: TGTGCCAGCAGCTTCCGGGGGATGAACACTGAAGCTTTCTTT; CDR3aa: CASSFRGMNTEAFF
v_gene: TRBV20-1; j_gene: TRBJ2-1; d_gene: NA; abundance: NA; CDR3nt: TGCAGTGCTAGGACTAGTGGTGAGCAGTTCTTC; CDR3aa: CSARTSGEQFF
v_gene: TRBV11-2; j_gene: TRBJ2-1; d_gene: TRBD2; abundance: NA; CDR3nt: TGTGCCAGCAGACCACAGACTAGCGGGCCCAATGAGCAGTTCTTC; CDR3aa: CASRPQTSGPNEQFF
v_gene: TRBV3-1/TRBV3-2; j_gene: TRBJ2-7; d_gene: TRBD2; abundance: NA; CDR3nt: TGTGCCAGCAGCCAAACAATAGCGGGATACGAGCAGTACTTC; CDR3aa: CASSQTIAGYEQYF
v_gene: TRBV9; j_gene: TRBJ2-4; d_gene: NA; abundance: NA; CDR3nt: TGTGCCAGCAGCGTAAACCCCGTCGGGAGCGCAAGGGACATTCAGTACTTC; CDR3aa: CASSVNPVGSARDIQYF
v_gene: TRBV28; j_gene: TRBJ2-3; d_gene: NA; abundance: NA; CDR3nt: TGTGCCAGCACGAGCACAGATACGCAGTATTTT; CDR3aa: CASTSTDTQYF
v_gene: TRBV2; j_gene: TRBJ2-6; d_gene: TRBD2; abundance: NA; CDR3nt: TGTGCCAGCAGGACAGGGACTAGCGGGGGCGCCCTATCAGCTTTC; CDR3aa: CASRTGTSGGALSAF
v_gene: TRBV2; j_gene: TRBJ2-3; d_gene: TRBD2; abundance: NA; CDR3nt: TGTGCCAGCAGTGAAGAGAGCGGGGTGGGAGATACGCAGTATTTT; CDR3aa: CASSEESGVGDTQYF
v_gene: TRBV6-2/TRBV6-3; j_gene: TRBJ2-6; d_gene: TRBD2; abundance: NA; CDR3nt: TGTGCCAGCAGCCAACTAGCGGGTGGGCCCCTATCTGGGGCCAACGTCCTGACTTTC; CDR3aa: CASSQLAGGPLSGANVLTF
v_gene: TRBV28; j_gene: TRBJ2-7; d_gene: NA; abundance: NA; CDR3nt: TGTGCCAGCACTCGACCCGGGGAGCAGTACTTC; CDR3aa: CASTRPGEQYF
v_gene: TRBV29-1; j_gene: TRBJ1-1; d_gene: NA; abundance: NA; CDR3nt: TGCAGTTATGCGGGCCTCACAACTGAAGCTTTCTTT; CDR3aa: CSYAGLTTEAFF
v_gene: TRBV7-9; j_gene: TRBJ1-4; d_gene: NA; abundance: NA; CDR3nt: TGTGCCAGCAGCTCGACAGGTTTCGCTGAAAAACTGTTTTTT; CDR3aa: CASSSTGFAEKLFF
v_gene: TRBV6-5; j_gene: TRBJ1-3; d_gene: NA; abundance: NA; CDR3nt: TGTGCCAGCAGGCTGACAGCCCCGATGAAGAACACCATATATTTT; CDR3aa: CASRLTAPMKNTIYF
v_gene: TRBV21-1; j_gene: TRBJ2-7; d_gene: NA; abundance: NA; CDR3nt: TGTGCCAGGCAGGGCCCCTACGAGCAGTACTTC; CDR3aa: CARQGPYEQYF
v_gene: TRBV5-1; j_gene: TRBJ2-7; d_gene: TRBD2; abundance: NA; CDR3nt: TGCGCCAGCAGCTTACTAGCGGGGGGCAACTACGAGCAGTACTTC; CDR3aa: CASSLLAGGNYEQYF
v_gene: TRBV6-2/TRBV6-3; j_gene: TRBJ1-4; d_gene: NA; abundance: NA; CDR3nt: TGTGCCAGCAGTTCGGACAGAACTAATGAAAAACTGTTTTTT; CDR3aa: CASSSDRTNEKLFF
v_gene: TRBV24-1; j_gene: TRBJ1-1; d_gene: NA; abundance: NA; CDR3nt: TGTGCCCCCCGTCGGGTCGAGATCACTGAAGCTTTCTTT; CDR3aa: CAPRRVEITEAFF
v_gene: TRBV3-1/TRBV3-2; j_gene: TRBJ1-2; d_gene: NA; abundance: few; CDR3nt: TGTGCCAGCAGCCGGCAGGGGTTCGGGGGCTACACCTTC; CDR3aa: CASSRQGFGGYTF
v_gene: TRBV24-1; j_gene: TRBJ2-1; d_gene: TRBD2; abundance: NA; CDR3nt: TGTGCCACCAGTGCGTGGCTAGCGGGAGGGCCAGGGGATGAGCAGTTCTTC; CDR3aa: CATSAWLAGGPGDEQFF
v_gene: TRBV5-6; j_gene: TRBJ2-7; d_gene: TRBD1; abundance: NA; CDR3nt: TGTGCCAGCAGCTGGGGACAGGGGTTCGAGCAGTACTTC; CDR3aa: CASSWGQGFEQYF
v_gene: TRBV7-3; j_gene: TRBJ2-2; d_gene: TRBD2; abundance: NA; CDR3nt: TGTGCCAGCAGCTCTAGCGGGGGGAACACCGGGGAGCTGTTTTTT; CDR3aa: CASSSSGGNTGELFF
v_gene: TRBV7-3; j_gene: TRBJ2-3; d_gene: NA; abundance: NA; CDR3nt: TGTGCCAGCAGCTTAAGGGGGCCCACAGATACGCAGTATTTT; CDR3aa: CASSLRGPTDTQYF
v_gene: TRBV7-3; j_gene: TRBJ2-3; d_gene: NA; abundance: NA; CDR3nt: TGTGCCAGCAGCCGTACAGGGCGGGAGACGCAGTATTTT; CDR3aa: CASSRTGRETQYF
v_gene: TRBV11-2; j_gene: TRBJ2-7; d_gene: NA; abundance: NA; CDR3nt: TGTGCCAGCAGCATAAACAGGGATTTGTACGAGCAGTACTTC; CDR3aa: CASSINRDLYEQYF